Listed below are T cell receptor beta chains from one sample, sequenced in a study of T cell responses to AZD1222 COVID-19 vaccine. Assay used: immunoSEQ multiplex PCR; TCRdb lists only in-frame clones, some missing. The sample shows 97,000 or so clones, approximately 86% of them seen only once. The sequencing used peripheral blood, collected on day 0 of AZD1222 vaccination. The source of these receptors is an adult in good health. Each CDR3 is given with its conserved first and last residue. A D gene is named only where the DNA matches it firmly. Only part of the rows carry a size: once, few, many, or a class if the clone is expanded.

TRBJ2-5	TRBD2	-	TRBV7-2	TGTGCCAGCAGCCATACTAGCGGGGGCCCCCAAGAGACCCAGTACTTC	CASSHTSGGPQETQYF
TRBJ2-2	TRBD1	-	TRBV19	TGTGCCAGCAGGACAGGGGGCAGGACCGGGGAGCTGTTTTTT	CASRTGGRTGELFF
TRBJ2-7	-	-	TRBV3-1/TRBV3-2	TGTGCCAGCAGCCAAGAAACCCCCAACTCCGAGCAGTACTTC	CASSQETPNSEQYF
TRBJ2-7	-	-	TRBV7-8	TGTGCCAGCAGCTTGTCCTACGAGCAGTACTTC	CASSLSYEQYF
TRBJ2-7	-	-	TRBV7-9	TGTGCCAGCAGCCCCCAGGGGAACGAGCAGTACTTC	CASSPQGNEQYF
TRBJ1-4	TRBD1	-	TRBV5-1	TGCGCCAGCAGCTTGGGGGCAGGGGGAGAGGAAAAACTGTTTTTT	CASSLGAGGEEKLFF
TRBJ1-4	-	-	TRBV28	TGTGCCAGCAGTTGGGTTGGGGCAGGGGCCGGGAAACTGTTTTTT	CASSWVGAGAGKLFF
TRBJ2-7	-	-	TRBV27	TGTGCCAGCAGTTTAAAAAGATCCTACGAGCAGTACTTC	CASSLKRSYEQYF
TRBJ1-6	-	-	TRBV7-2	TGTGCCAGCAGCTCCCATCTAAATTCACCCCTCCACTTT	CASSSHLNSPLHF
TRBJ1-1	-	once	TRBV6-2/TRBV6-3	TGTGCCAGCAGTCACCTATTCAGGGTCCAAGCTTTCTTT	CASSHLFRVQAFF
TRBJ2-6	-	-	TRBV7-6	TGTGCCAGCAGCTTAGGGAACTCTGGGGCCAACGTCCTGACTTTC	CASSLGNSGANVLTF
TRBJ1-1	-	-	TRBV28	TGTGCCAGCAGTCCAACCCCAGTGAACACTGAAGCTTTCTTT	CASSPTPVNTEAFF
TRBJ2-7	TRBD1	-	TRBV7-9	TGTGCCAGCAGCTTAGGGACAGGGAGCTACGAGCAGTACTTC	CASSLGTGSYEQYF
TRBJ1-2	-	-	TRBV5-1	TGCGCCAGCAGCTCCCTCGTTAGCGAGATGGGCTACACCTTC	CASSSLVSEMGYTF
TRBJ2-1	-	-	TRBV6-5	TGTGCCAGCACGGGGTCCTCCTCCTACAATGAGCAGTTCTTC	CASTGSSSYNEQFF
TRBJ1-5	TRBD1	-	TRBV2	TGTGCCAGCAGTTCGCTCCCAGGGGGGTATCGCAATCAGCCCCAGCATTTT	CASSSLPGGYRNQPQHF
TRBJ2-1	TRBD2	-	TRBV9	TGTGCCAGCGGGCGGGAGGGCCCCTACAATGAGCAGTTCTTC	CASGREGPYNEQFF
TRBJ1-1	-	-	TRBV11-2	TGTGCCAGCAGCTTTGCAGACACTGAAGCTTTCTTT	CASSFADTEAFF
TRBJ1-5	TRBD1	-	TRBV20-1	TGCAGTGCTAGTTTTCAGGGGGTAAGGCCCCAGCATTTT	CSASFQGVRPQHF
TRBJ2-5	TRBD2	once	TRBV30	TGTGCCTTCGCCCAGGGACTAGCGGGGGTTGAGACCCAGTACTTC	CAFAQGLAGVETQYF
TRBJ2-3	-	-	TRBV6-2/TRBV6-3	TGTGCCAGCAGTCCCTTGTCGGCGAACACAGATACGCAGTATTTT	CASSPLSANTDTQYF